Detailed here is one T cell receptor (beta chain). What this receptor recognizes is not known. There are no base qualities to consult, and no much larger clone falls within one base. This sample was included in a study of blood T cell repertoires in COVID-19 (dated by TCRdb to the early 2020s). Background on the whole study: Collaborator samples came from the United States, Italy and Spain and covered acute and convalescent phases of COVID-19. The material from the prospective study consisted of cDNA or gDNA derived from T cells, B-cell-depleted T cells, or PBMCs. The dataset comprised deeply sampled blood TCRbeta repertoires from subjects exposed to, actively infected with, or recovered from COVID-19. The repertoires were made available in a free public database intended to serve as a resource for research on the immune response to SARS-CoV-2. The samples were drawn from two sources: the first 160 participants of the ongoing ImmuneRACE study, and fewer than 1,500 subjects contributed by 6 global collaborators. Sample metadata almost always included a de-identified subject ID, COVID-19 status, age in years and sex. Where available, HLA class I and class II types were taken from metadata supplied by the sample provider and were not determined by assay-based typing. The paper as a whole reports these results and caveats: The amount of clinical and demographic metadata varied by source and participant and was provided uncurated.

TCRbeta CDR3 regions were amplified from genomic DNA using the immunoSEQ Assay, a bias-controlled multiplex PCR. The source study handled its data this way. The number of nucleated cells in each sample was estimated by amplification of reference gene primers within the assay. Sequence reads were collapsed and filtered to measure the absolute abundance of every unique TCRbeta CDR3 rearrangement. Productive Simpson clonality was computed per sample as the square root of Simpson's diversity index over productive rearrangements. Not all clones reach the TCRdb copy of this immuneACCESS table, which keeps in-frame sequences only. Checked studies attribute under half of the gap to unresolved V genes and leave the rest unexplained. V and J calls and clone size are copied from that table; D and trimming were computed from the DNA. The sample table contains approximately 250,000 clones; only one count was recorded for approximately 86% of them. The ten largest clones add up to around 14% of the sample.

One collaborating source in Seattle enrolled patients while the patients were actively infected and followed the patients over time throughout the course of disease. Each collaborating institution followed its own protocols to collect whole blood in K2EDTA tubes. Collaborator samples were shipped for TCRbeta analysis as frozen whole blood, isolated PBMCs, or DNA extracted from either sample type. CDR1 is given as MNHNS and CDR2 as SASEGT, both from the germline V gene. Deletion took 1 base off V and 7 bases off J, with a span of 8 bases between the germline ends. From the cysteine up to the phenylalanine, the CDR3 has a length of 13 residues. Only the CDR3 part of the read is kept: 39 bases, read in frame from the first base.

This chain is built from TRBV6-1 and TRBJ1-5; the D gene cannot be resolved reliably. The sequencing input was peripheral blood. The receptor was derived from a woman between 65 and 79 years old with COVID-19, enrolled during active disease. The CDR3 corresponds to CASSEVSRQPQHF. The DNA sequence is given as TGTGCCAGCAGTGAAGTTTCGAGGCAGCCCCAGCATTTT.